The clone carrying this T cell receptor (beta chain) has a count of ten or more. With 1 base clipped from V and 3 bases from J, the junction kept 3 bases outside the gene matches. The germline V gene encodes CDR1 SGHAT and CDR2 FQNNGV. This CDR3 contains 15 residues. These data are taken from a study of T-cell reconstitution after alpha-beta-depleted transplantation in children. Using unique molecular identifiers, the investigators prepared the TCRbeta library. One entry per CDR3 protein results from TCRdb running MiXCR on the PCR reads. The table lists 200,000 to 250,000 distinct CDR3 sequences, about 9.2% of them singletons, with approximately 5.9% in the top ten.

The chain links TRBV11-2 to TRBJ2-1, with 7 bases identical to TRBD1. The sample in question was PBMCs from the stem cell graft donor, obtained from the stem cell graft. This receptor was obtained from a human donor who donated a stem cell graft to a child with acute lymphoblastic leukemia. The CDR3 nucleotides read TGTGCCAGCAGCTTAGGAGACAGGGTCTACAATGAGCAGTTCTTC. It encodes CASSLGDRVYNEQFF. The full variable domain, its missing parts supplied by reference TRBV11-2 and TRBJ2-1, is EAGVAQSPRYKIIEKRQSVAFWCNPISGHATLYWYQQILGQGPKLLIQFQNNGVVDDSQLPKDRFSAERLKGVDSTLKIQPAKLEDSAVYLCASSLGDRVYNEQFFGPGTRLTVL.